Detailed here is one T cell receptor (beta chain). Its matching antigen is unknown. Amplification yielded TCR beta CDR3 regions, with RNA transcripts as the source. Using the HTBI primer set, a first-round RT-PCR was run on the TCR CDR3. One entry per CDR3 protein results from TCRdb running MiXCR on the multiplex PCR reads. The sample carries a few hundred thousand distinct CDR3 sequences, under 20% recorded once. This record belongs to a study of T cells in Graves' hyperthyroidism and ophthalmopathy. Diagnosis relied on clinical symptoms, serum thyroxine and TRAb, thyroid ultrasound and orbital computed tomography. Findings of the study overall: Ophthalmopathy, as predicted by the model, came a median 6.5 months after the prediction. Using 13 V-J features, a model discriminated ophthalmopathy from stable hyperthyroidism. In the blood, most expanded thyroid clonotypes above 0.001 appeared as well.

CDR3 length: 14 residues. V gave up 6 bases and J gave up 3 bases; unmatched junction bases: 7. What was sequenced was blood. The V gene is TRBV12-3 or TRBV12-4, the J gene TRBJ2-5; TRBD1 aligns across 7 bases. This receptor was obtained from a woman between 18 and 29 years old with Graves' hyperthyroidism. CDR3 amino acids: CASRTGTEEETQYF. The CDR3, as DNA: TGTGCCAGCAGGACCGGGACAGAGGAAGAGACCCAGTACTTC.